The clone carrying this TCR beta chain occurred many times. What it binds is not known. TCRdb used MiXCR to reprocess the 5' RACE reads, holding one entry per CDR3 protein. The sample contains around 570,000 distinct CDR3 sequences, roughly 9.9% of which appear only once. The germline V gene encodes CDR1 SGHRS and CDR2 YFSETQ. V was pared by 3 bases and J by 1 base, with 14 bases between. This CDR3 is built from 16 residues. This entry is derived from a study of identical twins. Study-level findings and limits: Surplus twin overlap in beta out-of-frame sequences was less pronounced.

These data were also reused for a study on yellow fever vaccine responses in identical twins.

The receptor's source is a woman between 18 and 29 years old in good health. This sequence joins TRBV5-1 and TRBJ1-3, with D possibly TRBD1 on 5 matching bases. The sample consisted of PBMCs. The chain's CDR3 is CASSSGSALSGNTIYF. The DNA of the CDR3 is TGCGCCAGCAGCTCAGGGTCTGCCTTGTCTGGAAACACCATATATTTT.